A selection of T cell receptor beta chains follows, all from one sample in a study of T-cell reconstitution after alpha-beta-depleted transplantation in children. From the PCR reads, TCRdb called clonotypes with MiXCR, one entry per CDR3 protein. The sample shows around 380,000 distinct CDR3 sequences, about a tenth of them seen only once. The starting material was PBMCs from the stem cell graft donor, obtained from the stem cell graft. The receptors originated from a human donor who donated a stem cell graft to a child with acute myeloid leukemia. CDR3s include the opening cysteine and the closing phenylalanine or tryptophan. The order of the fields is V gene, clone size, D gene, J gene, CDR3 protein, CDR3 DNA. The D gene is left open where the match is weak. Clone size is given for some rows only: seen once, a few or many times, or a class if the clone is expanded.

TRBV12-3/TRBV12-4	.	TRBD1	TRBJ2-1	CASSLGPGQGAQVEQFF	TGTGCCAGCAGTTTAGGTCCTGGACAGGGGGCGCAGGTTGAGCAGTTCTTC
TRBV5-1	.	TRBD2	TRBJ2-3	CASSFPSGGTTDTQYF	TGCGCCAGCAGCTTCCCTAGCGGGGGGACCACAGATACGCAGTATTTT
TRBV20-1	.	TRBD2	TRBJ2-1	CSARLAGGRNEQFF	TGCAGTGCAAGACTAGCGGGAGGTAGGAATGAGCAGTTCTTC
TRBV27	few	TRBD1	TRBJ2-6	CASSSAGQGTAGANVLTF	TGTGCCAGCAGTTCTGCGGGACAGGGGACGGCTGGGGCCAACGTCCTGACTTTC
TRBV1	many	.	TRBJ1-1	CTSLQTGQGTEAFF	TGCACCAGCTTACAGACGGGCCAGGGCACTGAAGCTTTCTTT
TRBV15	.	.	TRBJ1-5	CVTSRVGPSNQPQHF	TGTGTCACCAGCAGAGTCGGACCAAGCAATCAGCCCCAGCATTTT
TRBV4-3	few	TRBD2	TRBJ2-7	CASSPGTSGINEQYF	TGCGCCAGCAGTCCCGGGACTAGCGGGATAAACGAGCAGTACTTC
TRBV3-1	.	.	TRBJ2-5	CACCFYQLGREEAETQYF	TGTGCCTGCTGTTTTTATCAGTTGGGCAGGGAGGAGGCAGAGACCCAGTACTTC
TRBV5-1	few	.	TRBJ2-1	CASKADEQFF	TGCGCCAGCAAGGCGGATGAGCAGTTCTTC
TRBV20-1	.	TRBD2	TRBJ2-1	CSARGLAGLNEQFF	TGCAGTGCCCGGGGACTAGCGGGCCTCAATGAGCAGTTCTTC
TRBV6-5	many	TRBD2	TRBJ2-7	CASSYSRLAEGEQYF	TGTGCCAGCAGTTACTCACGGCTAGCGGAGGGGGAGCAGTACTTC
TRBV20-1	few	.	TRBJ2-7	CSATQGLGYEQYF	TGCAGTGCTACGCAGGGTTTGGGGTACGAGCAGTACTTC
TRBV7-6	.	TRBD1	TRBJ2-1	CASSPRPRGQDNEQFF	TGTGCCAGCAGCCCCCGTCCCCGGGGACAGGACAATGAGCAGTTCTTC
TRBV5-1	.	.	TRBJ2-5	CASSKLEGLQRETQYF	TGCGCCAGCAGCAAACTAGAGGGACTTCAGAGGGAGACCCAGTACTTC
TRBV5-1	.	.	TRBJ1-1	CASSFLGGGTEAFF	TGCGCCAGCAGCTTCTTGGGGGGGGGCACTGAAGCTTTCTTT
TRBV7-2	.	.	TRBJ1-1	CASSPNRGTNTEAFF	TGTGCCAGCAGCCCGAATCGCGGGACGAACACTGAAGCTTTCTTT
TRBV3-1	.	TRBD1	TRBJ1-5	CASSLRQGRDQPQHF	TGTGCCAGCAGCCTAAGACAGGGTCGGGATCAGCCCCAGCATTTT
TRBV5-1	few	.	TRBJ2-3	CASNYRGGTDTQYF	TGCGCCAGCAACTACAGGGGAGGAACAGATACGCAGTATTTT
TRBV6-5	.	.	TRBJ1-1	CASKRGFNEAFF	TGTGCCAGCAAAAGGGGGTTCAATGAAGCTTTCTTT
TRBV5-1	few	.	TRBJ1-1	CASSLNQGGSGTEAFF	TGCGCCAGCAGCTTGAATCAGGGAGGGAGCGGCACTGAAGCTTTCTTT
TRBV7-2	.	TRBD2	TRBJ2-1	CASSSSLAALSYNEQFF	TGTGCCAGCAGCTCCTCACTAGCGGCCCTCTCCTACAATGAGCAGTTCTTC
TRBV29-1	many	.	TRBJ2-5	CSVPGGAGVETQYF	TGCAGCGTCCCTGGGGGGGCAGGTGTAGAGACCCAGTACTTC
TRBV27	few	TRBD1	TRBJ1-4	CASSSAGQPNEKLFF	TGTGCCAGCAGTTCGGCGGGACAGCCAAATGAAAAACTGTTTTTT
TRBV7-2	few	.	TRBJ2-1	CASSTTSSYNEQFF	TGTGCCAGCAGTACGACTAGCTCCTACAATGAGCAGTTCTTC
TRBV29-1	few	TRBD1	TRBJ2-1	CSATGTGYNEQFF	TGCAGCGCCACCGGGACAGGCTACAATGAGCAGTTCTTC
TRBV5-6	many	.	TRBJ2-3	CASSWSTDTQYF	TGTGCCAGCAGCTGGAGCACAGATACGCAGTATTTT
TRBV29-1	few	.	TRBJ2-5	CSVDQGKETQYF	TGCAGCGTTGATCAGGGGAAAGAGACCCAGTACTTC